This TCR beta chain comes out of a study of early T cells in non-severe SARS-CoV-2 infection. Study-level information: The study sequenced bulk RNA from unsorted whole blood, with chains unpaired.

In this sample, this clonotype turned up a few times. Individual cDNA molecules received unique molecular identifiers. TCRdb re-analysed the 5' RACE reads in MiXCR, keeping a single row per CDR3 protein. The table records 48,000 or so distinct CDR3 sequences, roughly 6.1% of them present only once. The germline V gene has CDR1 KGHDR and CDR2 SFDVKD. The CDR3 extends over 15 amino acids. Trimming cost V 4 bases and J 7 bases; bases outside gene matches: 8. The receptor comes from an adult who was a healthcare worker with PCR-confirmed SARS-CoV-2 infection or an uninfected control (not recorded which). The gene calls are TRBV24-1 and TRBJ1-2; 10 bases are shared with TRBD1. Material: whole blood, obtained at baseline. The CDR3 DNA reads as TGTGCCACCAGTGACCCCGGGACAGGGGTTGGTGGCTACACCTTC. It is translated as CATSDPGTGVGGYTF.